Listed below are T cell receptor beta chains from one sample, sequenced in a study of T cells in Graves' hyperthyroidism and ophthalmopathy. One entry per CDR3 protein results from TCRdb running MiXCR on the multiplex PCR reads. The sample carries fewer than 600,000 distinct CDR3 sequences, roughly 14% recorded once. Sequenced input: blood. Every receptor here comes from a woman aged 18-29 years with Graves' hyperthyroidism. The CDR3 runs from the conserved cysteine through the conserved F or W. Clone size, where shown, is once, few, many, or a class for clones that have expanded.

j_call: TRBJ2-3; v_call: TRBV5-1; clone_size: few; cdr3_aa: CASSLKGVDTQYF
j_call: TRBJ2-5; v_call: TRBV5-6; clone_size: many; cdr3_aa: CASSLFPRAETQYF
j_call: TRBJ1-5; v_call: TRBV4-1; clone_size: few; cdr3_aa: CASSTLAPNQPQHF
j_call: TRBJ2-5; v_call: TRBV24-1; clone_size: many; cdr3_aa: CATSAGTSGSWMETQYF
j_call: TRBJ2-2; v_call: TRBV30; clone_size: few; cdr3_aa: CAWSSGMVIGELFF
j_call: TRBJ1-5; v_call: TRBV2; clone_size: many; cdr3_aa: CASNSAGRDQPQHF
j_call: TRBJ1-2; v_call: TRBV7-3; clone_size: many; cdr3_aa: CASSLERVHGYTF
j_call: TRBJ2-1; v_call: TRBV6-2/TRBV6-3; clone_size: .; cdr3_aa: CASSPTRGAYNEQFF
j_call: TRBJ1-1; v_call: TRBV4-1; clone_size: many; cdr3_aa: CASTGGPNTEAFF
j_call: TRBJ2-1; v_call: TRBV28; clone_size: many; cdr3_aa: CASGWGGQYNEQFF
j_call: TRBJ1-4; v_call: TRBV4-1; clone_size: .; cdr3_aa: CASSQDHRFNEKLFF
j_call: TRBJ1-1; v_call: TRBV5-1; clone_size: many; cdr3_aa: CASSLPGGNTEAFF
j_call: TRBJ1-2; v_call: TRBV27; clone_size: many; cdr3_aa: CASSLWGDGYGYTF
j_call: TRBJ1-2; v_call: TRBV18; clone_size: many; cdr3_aa: CASSPPLDRGTYGYTF
j_call: TRBJ1-6; v_call: TRBV19; clone_size: many; cdr3_aa: CASSPANTGENSPLHF
j_call: TRBJ2-1; v_call: TRBV5-1; clone_size: few; cdr3_aa: CASSYGTDTNEQFF
j_call: TRBJ2-6; v_call: TRBV5-1; clone_size: many; cdr3_aa: CATRLGVGANVLTF
j_call: TRBJ2-7; v_call: TRBV7-6; clone_size: .; cdr3_aa: CASSLAGQGIPYEQYF
j_call: TRBJ1-6; v_call: TRBV12-3/TRBV12-4; clone_size: many; cdr3_aa: CASSLWTGMNSPLHF
j_call: TRBJ2-1; v_call: TRBV20-1; clone_size: .; cdr3_aa: CSARTGPRSYNEQFF